Below, 23 T cell receptor beta chains from the same sample are listed, as sequenced in a study of blood T cell repertoires in COVID-19. Method: immunoSEQ multiplex PCR; TCRdb's copy keeps in-frame clones and lacks some. The top ten clones hold just over 7% of a sample with 300,000 to 400,000 clones, 80% to 90% of them seen once. Sequences were obtained from peripheral blood. The receptors shown here come from a woman aged 60-75 years with COVID-19, enrolled during active disease.

Of note for this clone: The same CDR3 is also encoded by other DNA sequences in this sample. This chain links TRBV5-1 with TRBJ2-7; D perhaps matches TRBD2 (6 bases). Germline-derived CDR1 and CDR2 are SGHRS and YFSETQ. Trimming removed 0 bases from V and 0 bases from J, with 10 bases in between. This CDR3 is built from 15 residues. The DNA for the CDR3 is TGCGCCAGCAGCTTGGTGGCGGGGAGCTCCTACGAGCAGTACTTC. It yields the protein CASSLVAGSSYEQYF.

The chain couples TRBV11-3 to TRBJ2-2; TRBD1 matches at 8 bases. The CDR3 totals 14 residues. The germline gives CDR1 SGHNT, CDR2 YENEEA. V gave up 3 bases and J gave up 6 bases; unmatched junction bases: 3. The CDR3 DNA is TGTGCCAGCAGCTTTACAGGGGGACCCGGGGAGCTGTTTTTT. It is translated as CASSFTGGPGELFF.

The chain joins TRBV12-5 to TRBJ2-3, with D tentatively TRBD1 (9 bases). CDR1 LGHNT and CDR2 FRNRAP come from the germline V gene. This CDR3 spans 15 amino acids. V was trimmed by 6 bases and J by 6 bases, leaving 19 bases between them. CDR3 loop: CASGPGTGTRDTQYF. The DNA of the CDR3 is TGTGCTAGTGGCCCCGGGACAGGGACTAGGGATACGCAGTATTTT.

V gene TRBV14 combines with J gene TRBJ2-3; D gene ambiguous. The CDR3 totals 16 residues. Germline CDR1 and CDR2: SGHDN and FVKESK. Trimming shortened V by 4 bases and J by 0 bases, and 14 bases separated the two germline ends. The CDR3 sequence: CASSLDKIASTDTQYF. Here the CDR3 DNA reads TGTGCCAGCAGCCTAGACAAGATAGCTAGCACAGATACGCAGTATTTT.

This chain joins TRBV3-1 (or the pseudogene TRBV3-2) and TRBJ1-6; 9 bases are shared with TRBD1. This CDR3 has 16 residues. The trim removed 7 bases at V and 8 bases at J, leaving 12 bases unmatched. Per germline, CDR1 LGHDT and CDR2 YNNKEL (reference sequence). The CDR3 sequence is CASNFRTGDSDSPLHF. DNA of the CDR3: TGTGCCAGCAACTTTAGGACAGGGGATAGTGATTCACCCCTCCACTTT.

The CDR3 sequence is CASFWMGDGYTF. CDR3 DNA: TGCGCCAGCTTCTGGATGGGCGACGGCTACACCTTC. The chain joins TRBV10-2 to TRBJ1-2; D unclear. V was cut by 8 bases and J by 8 bases, with 15 bases left in between. Per germline, CDR1 WSHSY and CDR2 SAAADI. There are 12 residues in the CDR3.

This chain links TRBV6-1 with TRBJ2-7; TRBD2 matches at 8 bases. Losses at the gene ends were 4 bases for V and 0 bases for J; bases not matched to a gene: 14. The CDR3 spans 18 residues. Germline V gene sequence: CDR1 MNHNS, CDR2 SASEGT. CDR3 in amino acids: CASSVKGSGAVSSYEQYF. Written as DNA, the CDR3 is TGTGCCAGCAGTGTCAAAGGTAGCGGGGCCGTTAGCTCCTACGAGCAGTACTTC.

The CDR3 DNA reads TGCGCCAGCAGCTCCGGCTCACTAGCGCGAGAGACCCAGTACTTC. This encodes CASSSGSLARETQYF. V usage is TRBV5-1 and J usage is TRBJ2-5; TRBD2 matches at 7 bases. Germline V lookup: CDR1 SGHRS, CDR2 YFSETQ. The J segment lost 4 bases and the V segment lost 3 bases, leaving 9 bases of the junction unmatched. CDR3 length equals 15 residues.

The chain couples TRBV10-3 to TRBJ1-3, with TRBD1 matching over 7 bases. The J segment lost 4 bases and the V segment lost 6 bases, leaving 6 bases of the junction unmatched. There are 14 residues in the CDR3. Germline V CDR1 and CDR2: ENHRY, SYGVKD. The CDR3 region is CAIREQGQGNTIYF. For the CDR3, the DNA is TGTGCCATCAGGGAACAGGGGCAAGGAAACACCATATATTTT.

The rearrangement uses TRBV9 and TRBJ1-4; D may be TRBD1 (6 bases). There are 13 residues in the CDR3. CDR1 SGDLS and CDR2 YYNGEE come from the germline V gene. Trimming left V 4 bases short and J 8 bases short, with 12 bases between. CDR3 nucleotides: TGTGCCAGCAGCCCTGGGGGCTACGAAAAACTGTTTTTT. This translates into CASSPGGYEKLFF.

V and J are TRBV4-1 and TRBJ2-7; a weak D match, TRBD2 (6 bases). V lost 0 bases to trimming and J lost 4 bases, with 16 bases between them. Germline CDR1 and CDR2: MGHRA and YSYEKL. This CDR3 contains 16 residues. CDR3 amino acids: CASSQDGGAVRYEQYF. In DNA form, the CDR3 reads TGCGCCAGCAGCCAAGATGGCGGGGCCGTCCGTTACGAGCAGTACTTC.

This chain joins TRBV9 and TRBJ1-1; D ambiguous. Germline CDR1 is SGDLS and CDR2 is YYNGEE. V dropped 0 bases and J dropped 6 bases, with 15 bases sitting between them. The CDR3 consists of 15 residues. CDR3 amino acids: CASSVGGGRFAEAFF. CDR3 nucleotide sequence: TGTGCCAGCAGCGTAGGGGGAGGGCGGTTCGCTGAAGCTTTCTTT.

V usage is TRBV20-1 and J usage is TRBJ1-1, with 10 bases lining up with TRBD1. The germline V gene encodes CDR1 DFQATT and CDR2 SNEGSKA (reference sequence). Trimming took 3 bases from V and 3 from J; bases not matched to a gene: 10. This CDR3 spans 16 amino acids. The CDR3 sequence is CSASPVPGQGHTEAFF. The CDR3 DNA reads as TGCAGTGCTAGTCCCGTACCGGGACAGGGGCACACTGAAGCTTTCTTT.

The V and J genes are TRBV10-3 and TRBJ1-5; D is undetermined. Germline V CDR1 and CDR2: ENHRY, SYGVKD. The CDR3 has 15 amino acids. The germline V and J ends were trimmed by 6 bases and 0 bases, with 12 bases remaining between them. The CDR3 reads CAIREGGDSNQPQHF. CDR3 DNA: TGTGCCATCAGGGAGGGAGGCGATAGCAATCAGCCCCAGCATTTT.

CDR3 in DNA: TGTGCCAGCAGCTTCGACAGTCGAGCGTACAATGAGCAGTTCTTC. It codes for CASSFDSRAYNEQFF. This chain joins TRBV11-3 and TRBJ2-1; weak D call: TRBD1 (5 bases). V was clipped by 3 bases and J by 4 bases, with 13 bases between them. Looked up from germline, CDR1 is SGHNT and CDR2 is YENEEA. CDR3 length equals 15 residues.

V is TRBV7-9 and J is TRBJ2-7; D ambiguous. V lost 4 bases to trimming and J lost 2 bases, with 12 bases between them. CDR3 size: 14 residues. Germline values: CDR1 SEHNR, CDR2 FQNEAQ (reference sequence). CDR3 coding DNA: TGTGCCAGCAGCTCGCCGGGTTCCCCCTACGAGCAGTACTTC. It codes for CASSSPGSPYEQYF.

This chain links TRBV13 with TRBJ2-7; TRBD1 matches at 8 bases. Germline V gene sequence: CDR1 PRHDT, CDR2 FYEKMQ (reference sequence). V shed 3 bases and J 4 bases; nucleotides not matched to a gene: 5. The CDR3 is 14 amino acids. CDR3 nucleotide sequence: TGTGCCAGCAGCTTCAGGGGGCGCATATACGAGCAGTACTTC. Its protein is CASSFRGRIYEQYF.

The chain employs TRBV12-3 or TRBV12-4 and TRBJ1-6, with TRBD1 identical over 7 bases. This CDR3 comprises 13 residues. Trimming at V came to 10 bases and at J to 7 bases, leaving 7 bases not matched to a gene. CDR3 sequence (DNA): TGTGCCACCACGACAGGGAGAAATTCACCCCTCCACTTT. It codes for CATTTGRNSPLHF.

The genes are TRBV19 and TRBJ2-2; 7 bases agree with TRBD2. Germline loops: CDR1 LNHDA, CDR2 SQIVND (reference sequence). This CDR3 is 14 amino acids long. Germline trimming cut 3 bases from V and 6 bases from J; bases unmatched to any gene: 4. CDR3 nucleotides: TGTGCCAGTAGTATTGGTAGCGGGTCCGGGGAGCTGTTTTTT. The encoded protein is CASSIGSGSGELFF.

As concerns this clone: The junction does not match germline at one end; this may be a read error. The chain combines TRBV6-2 or TRBV6-3 with TRBJ1-1; D not resolved. Germline V gives CDR1 MNHEY, CDR2 SVGEGT. The CDR3 is made up of 14 amino acids. CDR3 DNA sequence: TGTGCCAGCAGTTACAATGATGGTACCAGGAAAGAATCCTTT. It codes for CASSYNDGTRKESF.

The chain combines TRBV25-1 with TRBJ2-1; 7 positions match TRBD2. The CDR3 consists of 14 residues. Germline V gives CDR1 MGHDK, CDR2 SYGVNS. Trimming took 4 bases from V and 6 from J; bases not matched to a gene: 6. The CDR3 region is CASSVGTGGNEQFF. In nucleotides, the CDR3 is TGTGCCAGCAGTGTGGGGACGGGGGGCAATGAGCAGTTCTTC.

J is TRBJ1-6 and V is TRBV30; weak D call: TRBD1 (6 bases). V was shortened by 4 bases and J by 10 bases, with 14 bases between the two germline ends. The CDR3 is 13 residues long. The V gene's germline CDR1 is GTSNPN and CDR2 SVGIG (reference sequence). Written as DNA, the CDR3 is TGTGCCTGGAATTTAGGGGGGGCCTCACCCCTCCACTTT. Its protein is CAWNLGGASPLHF.

The rearrangement joins TRBV4-1 to TRBJ1-5; D gene uncertain. Germline values: CDR1 MGHRA, CDR2 YSYEKL. The CDR3 length is 14 residues. V lost 0 bases and J 6 bases, leaving 9 bases between the germline ends. The CDR3 nucleotides are TGCGCCAGCAGCCAAGATGGAGGGCGTCAGCCCCAGCATTTT. This sequence encodes CASSQDGGRQPQHF.